The clone carrying this TCR beta chain was observed a handful of times. The sample comes from a study of response to subunit inactivated influenza vaccine. Germline CDR1 is MNHEY and CDR2 is SVGAGI. The CDR3 consists of 15 residues. Trimming took 0 bases from V and 8 from J, leaving 14 bases between them. TCRdb re-analysed the RT-PCR reads in MiXCR, keeping a single row per CDR3 protein. The sample includes roughly 620,000 distinct CDR3 sequences, 11% of them seen just once. The same sample was also used in a study of T cells expressing NK-cell markers. From that second work: cDNA encoding TCR beta was synthesized via 5'RACE template switching incorporating UMIs. Beta-chain profiling covered CD3+CD56+NKG2C+, CD3+CD56+NKG2C- and CD3+CD56-NKG2C+ sorted subsets. Alpha-beta TCR T cells were the sole sorting target in several experiments, owing to an anti-gamma-delta TCR antibody. The dominant NKG2C+ clonotypes represented 1.0-7.0% of CD8+ T cells in five or six donors. Similarly, these clonotypes led the CD3+CD56-NKG2C+ fraction as well in a few donors.

The genes are TRBV6-5 and TRBJ2-1; a possible D gene is TRBD2 (5 bases). The clonotype originates from a middle-aged man who received an inactivated influenza vaccine. The sequencing here drew on PBMCs from blood, taken on the day of vaccination. The CDR3 here is CASSYSSGRLYEQFF. The CDR3 coding sequence is TGTGCCAGCAGTTACTCTTCGGGGAGACTCTATGAGCAGTTCTTC.